This T cell receptor beta chain derives from a study of vaccination and CD4 T cells after COVID-19. The study, taken as a whole, reports: Only relatively few convalescent patients were studied, and early post-infection timepoints were not analyzed.

Germline V gene data show CDR1 as MGHRA and CDR2 as YSYEKL. Trimming at V came to 1 base and at J to 6 bases, leaving 5 bases not matched to a gene. CDR3 length equals 14 residues. Time point specified: late sampling 161 to 241 days after vaccination in a few convalescent patients. Sample treatment: roughly ten-day PBMC culture with coronavirus spike peptide pools or control peptides (ViraFEST assay). Only a few counts were recorded for this clonotype. What it binds is not known. Sequenced with the Oncomine TCR Beta short-read assay was DNA taken from cultured CD4+ T cells. Each CDR3 protein is one row after TCRdb ran MiXCR on the PCR reads. The sample has more than 25,000 distinct CDR3 sequences, about 35% seen once.

The clonotype originates from a human donor who had recovered from COVID-19. The genes are TRBV4-1 and TRBJ2-7, with 8 bases matching TRBD2. Here the sequenced sample was CD4+ T cells from blood, cultured in vitro, taken about 7 months after SARS-CoV-2 vaccination. The CDR3 DNA reads TGCGCCAGCAGCCAAGGGGAAACTAGCGGCGAGCAGTACTTC. It specifies CASSQGETSGEQYF.